The subject of this entry is one TCR beta chain. Its specificity is not known. The record originates from a study of T cell responses to AZD1222 COVID-19 vaccine. Study-wide background: Analyses pooled second doses at about 4 or about 12 weeks. Notes on the study in general: A mostly white British donor set with more females was recruited, and clonal diversity was possibly underestimated.

The table came from immunoSEQ multiplex PCR; TCRdb's copy has only in-frame clones and leaves some out. Here the sample spans 140,000 or so clones, 80% to 90% being singletons. V lost 6 bases and J lost 5, with 17 bases in between. Germline assignment: CDR1 SGDLS and CDR2 YYNGEE. The CDR3 is made up of 14 amino acids. The source was peripheral blood, collected on day 0 of AZD1222 vaccination. This sequence joins TRBV9 and TRBJ2-5, with D possibly being TRBD2 (7 bases). The receptor was derived from an adult in good health. In nucleotides, the CDR3 is TGTGCCAGCAACTACAAAGGGGGGGTGGAGACCCAGTACTTC. Translating gives CASNYKGGVETQYF. Full variable domain (rest looked up from reference TRBV9 and TRBJ2-5): DSGVTQTPKHLITATGQRVTLRCSPRSGDLSVYWYQQSLDQGLQFLIQYYNGEERAKGNILERFSAQQFPDLHSELNLSSLELGDSALYFCASNYKGGVETQYFGPGTRLLVL.